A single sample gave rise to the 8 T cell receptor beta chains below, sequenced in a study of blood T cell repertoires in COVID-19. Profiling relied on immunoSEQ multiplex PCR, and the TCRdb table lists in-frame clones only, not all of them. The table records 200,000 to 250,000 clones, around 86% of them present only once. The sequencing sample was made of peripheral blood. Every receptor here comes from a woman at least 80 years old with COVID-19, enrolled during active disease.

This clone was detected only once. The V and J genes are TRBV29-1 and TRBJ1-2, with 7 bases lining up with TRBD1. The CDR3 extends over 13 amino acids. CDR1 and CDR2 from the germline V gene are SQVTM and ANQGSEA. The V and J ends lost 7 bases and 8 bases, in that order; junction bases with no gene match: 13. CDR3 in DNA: TGCAGCGATCGGACAGGCGCCTTGGGGGGCTACACCTTC. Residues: CSDRTGALGGYTF.

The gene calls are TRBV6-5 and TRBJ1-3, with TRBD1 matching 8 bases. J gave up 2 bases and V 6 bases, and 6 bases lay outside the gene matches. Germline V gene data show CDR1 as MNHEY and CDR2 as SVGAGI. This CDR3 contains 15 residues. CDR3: CASRTGDLPGNTIYF. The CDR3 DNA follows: TGTGCCAGCAGGACAGGGGACTTACCTGGAAACACCATATATTTT.

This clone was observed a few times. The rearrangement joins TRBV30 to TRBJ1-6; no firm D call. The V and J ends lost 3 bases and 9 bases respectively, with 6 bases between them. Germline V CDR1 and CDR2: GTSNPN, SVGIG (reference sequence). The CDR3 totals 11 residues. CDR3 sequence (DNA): TGTGCCTGGAGGAGAGTTTCACCCCTCCACTTT. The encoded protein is CAWRRVSPLHF.

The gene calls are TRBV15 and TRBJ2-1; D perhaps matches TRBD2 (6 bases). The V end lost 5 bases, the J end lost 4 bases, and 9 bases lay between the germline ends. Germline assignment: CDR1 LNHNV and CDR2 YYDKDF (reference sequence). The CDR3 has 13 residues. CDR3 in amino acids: CATSPGLYNEQFF. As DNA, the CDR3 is TGTGCCACCAGCCCGGGACTTTACAATGAGCAGTTCTTC.

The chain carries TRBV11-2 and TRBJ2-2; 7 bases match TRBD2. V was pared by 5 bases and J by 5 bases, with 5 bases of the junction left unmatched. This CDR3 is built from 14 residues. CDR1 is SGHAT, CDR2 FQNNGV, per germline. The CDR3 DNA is TGTGCCAGCAGCCCCCGGGAGGCAACCGGGGAGCTGTTTTTT. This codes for CASSPREATGELFF.

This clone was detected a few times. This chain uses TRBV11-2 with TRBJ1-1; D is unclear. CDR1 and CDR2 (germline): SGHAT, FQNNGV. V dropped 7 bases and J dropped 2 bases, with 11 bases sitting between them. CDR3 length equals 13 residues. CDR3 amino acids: CASNYNGNTEAFF. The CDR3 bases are TGTGCCAGCAATTATAACGGTAACACTGAAGCTTTCTTT.

CDR3 DNA: TGTGCCAGCAGCTTATTGGCGCCTAGGGAGACCCAGTACTTC. Translation: CASSLLAPRETQYF. The J gene is TRBJ2-5, the V gene TRBV7-9; D is uncertain. There are 14 residues in the CDR3. V gave up 2 bases and J gave up 5 bases, with 12 bases separating them. CDR1 is SEHNR and CDR2 is FQNEAQ in the germline V gene (reference sequence).

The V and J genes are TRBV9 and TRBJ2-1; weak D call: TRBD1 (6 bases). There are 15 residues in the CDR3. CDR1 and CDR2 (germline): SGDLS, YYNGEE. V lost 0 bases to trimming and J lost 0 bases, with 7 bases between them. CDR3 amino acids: CASSVAGDSYNEQFF. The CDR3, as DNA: TGTGCCAGCAGCGTAGCAGGGGACTCCTACAATGAGCAGTTCTTC.